These 5 T cell receptor beta chains were sequenced from one sample in a study of OX40 agonist ivuxolimab in advanced cancers. Here immunoSEQ multiplex PCR was the method, and the copy in TCRdb shows in-frame clones only, minus some. Here the sample spans 25,000 to 35,000 clones, roughly 84% being singletons. The sample was CD4+ or CD8+ T cells sorted from blood, taken in a trial of the OX40 agonist ivuxolimab. These receptors all stem from an adult with an advanced solid tumor such as melanoma, head and neck, liver or kidney cancer.

The chain is built from TRBV11-2 and TRBJ1-4, with D unresolved. CDR1 SGHAT and CDR2 FQNNGV come from the germline V gene. The CDR3 totals 15 residues. V lost 1 base to trimming and J lost 3 bases, with 9 bases between them. The CDR3 spells CASSLGLRANEKLFF. The CDR3 DNA follows: TGTGCCAGCAGCTTAGGTCTAAGGGCTAATGAAAAACTGTTTTTT.

V gene TRBV13 combines with J gene TRBJ2-7; tentatively, D is TRBD1 or TRBD2 (5 bases each). The germline gives CDR1 PRHDT, CDR2 FYEKMQ (reference sequence). V was clipped by 5 bases and J by 2 bases, with 13 bases between them. The CDR3 consists of 14 residues. The CDR3 region is CASSTRDGTYEQYF. The CDR3 DNA follows: TGTGCCAGCAGCACTCGGGACGGAACCTACGAGCAGTACTTC.

V is TRBV5-4 and J is TRBJ1-1; D is possibly TRBD1 (5 bases). Germline V CDR1 and CDR2: SGHNT, YYREEE (reference sequence). The CDR3 is made up of 16 amino acids. V dropped 4 bases and J dropped 0 bases, with 16 bases sitting between them. The CDR3 DNA sequence: TGTGCCAGCAGCCGGGACGGACCAATAATGAACACTGAAGCTTTCTTT. It is translated as CASSRDGPIMNTEAFF.

This rearrangement joins TRBV21-1 to TRBJ1-1; the D call of TRBD1 is as the table states it, not checked on the DNA. TRBV21-1 counts as a pseudogene. The CDR3 consists of 16 residues. The CDR3 DNA follows: TGTGCCAGCAGCAAAGCTGGGACAGGGTATAACACTGAAGCTTTCTTT. This encodes CASSKAGTGYNTEAFF.

The chain combines TRBV2 with TRBJ2-1; 10 bases match TRBD2. The V gene end was trimmed by 4 bases and the J gene end by 5 bases; junction bases not matched to a gene: 8. The CDR3 is 16 amino acids. The germline CDR1 and CDR2 sequences are SNHLY and FYNNEI. The CDR3 loop is CASSGPTSGADNEQFF. The CDR3 DNA reads TGTGCCAGCAGTGGCCCTACTAGCGGGGCCGACAATGAGCAGTTCTTC.